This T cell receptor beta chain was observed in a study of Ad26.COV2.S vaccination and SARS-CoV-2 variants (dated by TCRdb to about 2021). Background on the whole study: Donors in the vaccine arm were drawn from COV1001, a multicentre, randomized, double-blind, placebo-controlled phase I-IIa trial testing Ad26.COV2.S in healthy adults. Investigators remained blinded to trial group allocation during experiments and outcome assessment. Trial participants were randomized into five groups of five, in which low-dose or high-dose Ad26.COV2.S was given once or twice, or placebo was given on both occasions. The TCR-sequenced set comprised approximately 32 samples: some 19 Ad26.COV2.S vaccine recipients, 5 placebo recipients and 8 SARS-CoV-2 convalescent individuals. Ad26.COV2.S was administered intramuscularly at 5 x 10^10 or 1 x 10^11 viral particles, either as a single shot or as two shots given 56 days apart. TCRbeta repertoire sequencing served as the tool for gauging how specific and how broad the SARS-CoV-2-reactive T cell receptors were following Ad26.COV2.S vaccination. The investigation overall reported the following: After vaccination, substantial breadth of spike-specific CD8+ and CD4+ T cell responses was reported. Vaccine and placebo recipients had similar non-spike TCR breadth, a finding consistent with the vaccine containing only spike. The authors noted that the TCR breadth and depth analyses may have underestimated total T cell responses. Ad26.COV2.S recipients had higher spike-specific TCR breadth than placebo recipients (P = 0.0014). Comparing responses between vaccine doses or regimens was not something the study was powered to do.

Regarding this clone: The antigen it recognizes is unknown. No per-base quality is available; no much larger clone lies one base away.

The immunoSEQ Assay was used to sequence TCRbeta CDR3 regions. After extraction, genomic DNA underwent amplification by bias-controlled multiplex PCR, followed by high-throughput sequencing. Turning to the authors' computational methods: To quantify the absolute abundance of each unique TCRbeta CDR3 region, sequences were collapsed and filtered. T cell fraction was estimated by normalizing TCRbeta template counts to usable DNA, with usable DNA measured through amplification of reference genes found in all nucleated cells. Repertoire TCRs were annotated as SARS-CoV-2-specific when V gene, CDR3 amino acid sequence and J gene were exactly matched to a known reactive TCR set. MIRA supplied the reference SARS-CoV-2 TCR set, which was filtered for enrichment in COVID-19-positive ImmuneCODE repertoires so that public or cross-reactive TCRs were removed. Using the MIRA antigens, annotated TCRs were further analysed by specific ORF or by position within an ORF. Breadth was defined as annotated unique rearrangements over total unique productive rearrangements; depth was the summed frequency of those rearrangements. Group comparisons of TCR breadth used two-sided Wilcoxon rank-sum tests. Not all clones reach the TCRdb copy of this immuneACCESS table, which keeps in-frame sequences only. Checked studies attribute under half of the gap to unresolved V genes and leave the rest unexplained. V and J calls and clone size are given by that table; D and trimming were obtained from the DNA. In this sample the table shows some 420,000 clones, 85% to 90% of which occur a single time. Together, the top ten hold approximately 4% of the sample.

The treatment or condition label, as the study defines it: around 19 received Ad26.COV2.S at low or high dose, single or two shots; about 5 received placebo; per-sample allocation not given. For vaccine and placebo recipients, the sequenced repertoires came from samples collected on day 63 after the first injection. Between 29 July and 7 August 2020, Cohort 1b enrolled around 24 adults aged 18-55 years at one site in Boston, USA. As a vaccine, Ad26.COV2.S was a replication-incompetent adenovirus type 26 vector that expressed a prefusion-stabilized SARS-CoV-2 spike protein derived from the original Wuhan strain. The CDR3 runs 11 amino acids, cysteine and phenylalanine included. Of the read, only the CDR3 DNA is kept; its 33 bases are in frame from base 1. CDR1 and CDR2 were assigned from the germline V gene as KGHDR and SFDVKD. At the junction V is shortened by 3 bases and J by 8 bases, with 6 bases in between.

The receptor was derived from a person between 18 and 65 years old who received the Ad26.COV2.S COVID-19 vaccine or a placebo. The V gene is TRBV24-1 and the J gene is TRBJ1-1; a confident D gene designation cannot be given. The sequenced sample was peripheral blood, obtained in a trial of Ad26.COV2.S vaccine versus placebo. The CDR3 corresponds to CATSDGAEAFF. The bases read TGTGCCACCAGTGATGGAGCCGAAGCTTTCTTT.